Listed below are T cell receptor beta chains from one sample, sequenced in a study of T cell responses to AZD1222 COVID-19 vaccine. The table came from immunoSEQ multiplex PCR; TCRdb's copy has only in-frame clones and leaves some out. The top ten hold roughly 42% of the sample, which has more than 95,000 clones, 90% to 95% seen once. The sequenced sample was peripheral blood, obtained on day 0 of AZD1222 vaccination. Every receptor here comes from an adult in good health. The CDR3 runs from the conserved cysteine through the conserved F or W. Each record gives: D gene, J gene, clone size, V gene, CDR3 protein, CDR3 DNA. D genes are given only for firm matches. Size is stated for part of the rows, as once, few or many counts, or as a class when the clone is expanded.

d_call: .; j_call: TRBJ2-7; clone_size: .; v_call: TRBV28; cdr3_aa: CASRRDIYEQYF; cdr3_nt: TGTGCCAGCAGGCGTGATATCTACGAGCAGTACTTC
d_call: TRBD2; j_call: TRBJ2-3; clone_size: once; v_call: TRBV7-9; cdr3_aa: CASSFPSGKLTATDTQYF; cdr3_nt: TGTGCCAGCAGCTTTCCTAGCGGGAAACTAACTGCCACAGATACGCAGTATTTT
d_call: .; j_call: TRBJ1-3; clone_size: once; v_call: TRBV28; cdr3_aa: CAGRGDGNTIYF; cdr3_nt: TGTGCCGGCAGGGGCGATGGAAACACCATATATTTT
d_call: TRBD1; j_call: TRBJ1-5; clone_size: once; v_call: TRBV6-6; cdr3_aa: CASSPTGGDNQPQHF; cdr3_nt: TGTGCCAGCAGTCCAACAGGGGGAGACAATCAGCCCCAGCATTTT
d_call: .; j_call: TRBJ2-5; clone_size: .; v_call: TRBV14; cdr3_aa: CASSPSQSRETQYF; cdr3_nt: TGTGCCAGCAGCCCTTCCCAAAGCCGGGAGACCCAGTACTTC
d_call: TRBD2; j_call: TRBJ2-1; clone_size: .; v_call: TRBV5-4; cdr3_aa: CASSPAASGRASDEQFF; cdr3_nt: TGTGCCAGCAGCCCGGCGGCTAGCGGGAGGGCCTCGGATGAGCAGTTCTTC
d_call: TRBD1; j_call: TRBJ1-1; clone_size: .; v_call: TRBV5-4; cdr3_aa: CASSYGTAEAFF; cdr3_nt: TGTGCCAGCAGTTATGGGACAGCTGAAGCTTTCTTT
d_call: TRBD2; j_call: TRBJ2-7; clone_size: .; v_call: TRBV7-2; cdr3_aa: CASSLSSGSTSYEQYF; cdr3_nt: TGTGCCAGCAGCTTATCTAGCGGGAGCACTTCCTACGAGCAGTACTTC
d_call: TRBD2; j_call: TRBJ2-2; clone_size: .; v_call: TRBV5-1; cdr3_aa: CASSLAGTSGRLGELFF; cdr3_nt: TGCGCCAGCAGCTTGGCCGGGACTAGCGGGAGGCTTGGGGAGCTGTTTTTT
d_call: .; j_call: TRBJ2-5; clone_size: .; v_call: TRBV16; cdr3_aa: CASSQSGKRQETQYF; cdr3_nt: TGTGCCAGCAGCCAATCTGGCAAGAGGCAAGAGACCCAGTACTTC
d_call: .; j_call: TRBJ1-2; clone_size: .; v_call: TRBV24-1; cdr3_aa: CATSDSGTTYGYTF; cdr3_nt: TGTGCCACCAGTGACTCCGGGACAACCTATGGCTACACCTTC
d_call: TRBD1; j_call: TRBJ1-1; clone_size: once; v_call: TRBV5-1; cdr3_aa: CASSWGTAYVNTEAFF; cdr3_nt: TGCGCCAGCAGCTGGGGGACAGCGTATGTGAACACTGAAGCTTTCTTT
d_call: .; j_call: TRBJ1-1; clone_size: few; v_call: TRBV2; cdr3_aa: CASTGQMNTEAFF; cdr3_nt: TGTGCCAGCACAGGCCAAATGAACACTGAAGCTTTCTTT
d_call: .; j_call: TRBJ2-1; clone_size: once; v_call: TRBV7-2; cdr3_aa: CASSDGDLGQIYNEQFF; cdr3_nt: TGTGCCAGCAGCGACGGGGACCTGGGACAAATCTACAATGAGCAGTTCTTC
d_call: TRBD2; j_call: TRBJ2-7; clone_size: .; v_call: TRBV6-5; cdr3_aa: CASSITSGGSYEQYF; cdr3_nt: TGTGCCAGCAGCATCACTAGCGGGGGCTCCTACGAGCAGTACTTC
d_call: .; j_call: TRBJ2-5; clone_size: .; v_call: TRBV5-1; cdr3_aa: CASSLAEGGLTQYF; cdr3_nt: TGCGCCAGCAGCTTGGCGGAGGGTGGATTGACCCAGTACTTC
d_call: .; j_call: TRBJ2-2; clone_size: .; v_call: TRBV6-5; cdr3_aa: CASSFSTGELFF; cdr3_nt: TGTGCCAGCAGTTTCTCGACCGGGGAGCTGTTTTTT
d_call: .; j_call: TRBJ1-5; clone_size: .; v_call: TRBV28; cdr3_aa: CASSPHPGSNQPQHF; cdr3_nt: TGTGCCAGCAGCCCTCACCCAGGGAGCAATCAGCCCCAGCATTTT
d_call: .; j_call: TRBJ1-2; clone_size: .; v_call: TRBV7-9; cdr3_aa: CASSLGLSDGYTF; cdr3_nt: TGTGCCAGCAGCTTGGGACTCAGTGATGGCTACACCTTC
d_call: TRBD2; j_call: TRBJ2-1; clone_size: .; v_call: TRBV9; cdr3_aa: CASSVASGSNEQFF; cdr3_nt: TGTGCCAGCAGCGTAGCTAGCGGCTCCAATGAGCAGTTCTTC